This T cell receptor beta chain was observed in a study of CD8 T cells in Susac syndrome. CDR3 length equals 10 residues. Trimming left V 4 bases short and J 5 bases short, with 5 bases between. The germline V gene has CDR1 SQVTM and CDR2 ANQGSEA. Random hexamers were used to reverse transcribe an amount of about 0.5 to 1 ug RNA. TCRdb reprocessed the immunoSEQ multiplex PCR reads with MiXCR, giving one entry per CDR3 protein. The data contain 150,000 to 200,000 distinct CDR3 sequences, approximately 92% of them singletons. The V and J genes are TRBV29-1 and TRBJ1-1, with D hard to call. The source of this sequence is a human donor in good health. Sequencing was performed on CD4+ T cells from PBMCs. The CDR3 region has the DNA TGCAGCGTTGTTTTGACTGAAGCTTTCTTT. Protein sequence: CSVVLTEAFF.